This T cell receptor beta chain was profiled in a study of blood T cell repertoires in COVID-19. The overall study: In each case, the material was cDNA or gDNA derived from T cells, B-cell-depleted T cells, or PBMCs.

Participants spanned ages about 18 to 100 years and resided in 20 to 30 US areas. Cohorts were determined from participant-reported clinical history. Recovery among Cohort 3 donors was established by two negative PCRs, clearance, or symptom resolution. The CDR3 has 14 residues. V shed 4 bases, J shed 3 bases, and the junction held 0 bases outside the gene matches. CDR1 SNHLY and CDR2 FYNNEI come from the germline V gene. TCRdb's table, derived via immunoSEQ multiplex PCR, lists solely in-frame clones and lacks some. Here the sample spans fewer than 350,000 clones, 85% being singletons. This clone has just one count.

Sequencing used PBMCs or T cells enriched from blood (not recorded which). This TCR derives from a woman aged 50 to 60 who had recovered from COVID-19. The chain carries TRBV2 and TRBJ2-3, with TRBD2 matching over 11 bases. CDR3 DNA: TGTGCCAGCAGTGCTAGCGGGGGGACAGATACGCAGTATTTT. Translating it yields CASSASGGTDTQYF.